This TCR beta chain was documented in a study of blood T cell repertoires in COVID-19. On the study more broadly: Specimens from acute and convalescent COVID-19 originated in the United States, Italy and Spain. T cells, B-cell-depleted T cells, or PBMCs provided the cDNA or gDNA that served as material.

Using immunoSEQ multiplex PCR, the repertoire was profiled, and TCRdb retains in-frame clones only, with some absent. Of fewer than 300,000 clones listed, around 80% are singletons. Material: peripheral blood. The clonotype originates from a man aged 80 or over with acute or convalescent COVID-19.

CDR3 nucleotides: TGCAGCGTTGCGACGGACAGGGGGGCCTATGGCTACACCTTC. The encoded protein is CSVATDRGAYGYTF. The chain couples TRBV29-1 to TRBJ1-2; TRBD1 aligns across 10 bases. The junction had 6 bases not matched to a gene; V was cut back by 4 bases and J by 4 bases. This CDR3 has 14 residues. CDR1 and CDR2 from the germline V gene are SQVTM and ANQGSEA. The variable domain in full, completed from reference TRBV29-1 and TRBJ1-2, reads SAVISQKPSRDICQRGTSLTIQCQVDSQVTMMFWYRQQPGQSLTLIATANQGSEATYESGFVIDKFPISRPNLTFSTLTVSNMSPEDSSIYLCSVATDRGAYGYTFGSGTRLTVV.